The clone carrying this T cell receptor (beta chain) was found many times. Its antigen is not identified. For TCR beta, libraries came from iRepertoire HTBI primers and Arm-PCR of CDR3 regions. One entry per CDR3 protein results from TCRdb running MiXCR on the multiplex PCR reads. The sample carries around 450,000 distinct CDR3 sequences, about 22% recorded once. This CDR3 contains 13 residues. The V gene's germline CDR1 is SQVTM and CDR2 ANQGSEA. J was trimmed by 7 bases and V by 6 bases; bases with no gene match: 8. Time point described: persistent/refractory GD, antithyroid drugs over 5 years with positive TRAb. PBMCs provided the RNA from which the TCR library was made. The sample originates from a study of regulatory T cells in long-lasting Graves disease. Findings and caveats of the study: Favored gene segments in persistent disease were TRBV28, TRBJ1-2 and TRBJ2-5.

The chain couples TRBV29-1 to TRBJ1-5; 8 nucleotides align to TRBD1. This TCR came from a female donor with Graves disease. This sample comprised peripheral blood mononuclear cells (PBMCs), obtained when the disease was refractory, from a patient treated with antithyroid drugs. CDR3 DNA: TGCAGCGTCCCCGGACAGGGAGGGCAGCCCCAGCATTTT. It codes for CSVPGQGGQPQHF. Full variable domain (outside the CDR3, taken from reference TRBV29-1 and TRBJ1-5): SAVISQKPSRDICQRGTSLTIQCQVDSQVTMMFWYRQQPGQSLTLIATANQGSEATYESGFVIDKFPISRPNLTFSTLTVSNMSPEDSSIYLCSVPGQGGQPQHFGDGTRLSIL.